This T cell receptor (beta chain) was recorded in a study of beta chain features in type 1 diabetes. Study outcomes and limitations: In every one of the four CD4+ subsets, TCRB CDR3s were moderately but significantly shorter in Type 1 diabetes patients. In comparison with healthy donors, patients had naive, central memory and Treg TCRB repertoires that appeared more similar.

TCRB transcripts that were expressed got sequenced, as all of the isolated RNA had been reverse transcribed. Libraries were prepared by immunoSEQ multiplex PCR; TCRdb keeps only in-frame clonotypes and omits some of them. The table shows hundreds of thousands of clones, with around 28% occurring only once. CDR1 MGHRA and CDR2 YSYEKL come from the germline V gene. The V end lost 1 base, the J end lost 7 bases, and 7 bases lay between the germline ends. The length of the CDR3 is 12 residues. Worth noting for this clone: Its antigen is undetermined.

Heparinised blood was drawn once per donor, averaging around 120 mL. Sorting with CD45RO/CCR7/CD25/CD127/CD95/CD27 yielded naive, central memory, regulatory and stem-like memory CD4+ cells. What was sequenced was naive CD4+ T cells from blood. The chain employs TRBV4-1 and TRBJ2-5; no reliable D call. The origin of this receptor is a man aged 18 to 30 in good health. CDR3 amino acids: CASSQASGTQYF. CDR3 coding DNA: TGCGCCAGCAGCCAAGCTTCCGGGACCCAGTACTTC.